This is a list of T cell receptor beta chains from one sample in a study of technical replicates of blood from a handful of donors. This table comes from immunoSEQ multiplex PCR, and its TCRdb copy is limited to in-frame clones, with some not included. The table lists about 75,000 clones, 95% to 98% of them singletons. Specimen: T cells isolated from PBMCs. These receptors all come from a human donor in good health. CDR3s include the opening cysteine and the closing phenylalanine or tryptophan. Each record gives: CDR3 protein, J gene, V gene, clone size. A clone size is listed for some rows: how often the clone was seen (once, few, many), or a class if it is expanded.

cdr3_aa: CASSKRTGDYEQYF; j_call: TRBJ2-7; v_call: TRBV19; clone_size: -
cdr3_aa: CASSLQGKAFF; j_call: TRBJ1-1; v_call: TRBV27; clone_size: -
cdr3_aa: CASSELSTEAFF; j_call: TRBJ1-1; v_call: TRBV6-1; clone_size: -
cdr3_aa: CASSDSWGGGEKLFF; j_call: TRBJ1-4; v_call: TRBV25-1; clone_size: -
cdr3_aa: CSVEKEVRNTEAFF; j_call: TRBJ1-1; v_call: TRBV29-1; clone_size: -
cdr3_aa: CASSFGGTELYGYTF; j_call: TRBJ1-2; v_call: TRBV27; clone_size: -
cdr3_aa: CASSPGTSGSHEQFF; j_call: TRBJ2-1; v_call: TRBV19; clone_size: -
cdr3_aa: CASSLALGVGMEQYF; j_call: TRBJ2-7; v_call: TRBV7-8; clone_size: -
cdr3_aa: CASSYSTGEVYNEQFF; j_call: TRBJ2-1; v_call: TRBV6-5; clone_size: once
cdr3_aa: CASSLGAGYEQYF; j_call: TRBJ2-7; v_call: TRBV5-1; clone_size: -
cdr3_aa: CASVSSPVYEQYF; j_call: TRBJ2-7; v_call: TRBV6-1; clone_size: -
cdr3_aa: CASSFWAADTPYEQYF; j_call: TRBJ2-7; v_call: TRBV5-6; clone_size: -
cdr3_aa: CASSWASGSTDTQYF; j_call: TRBJ2-3; v_call: TRBV13; clone_size: -
cdr3_aa: CASSLVEGKLFF; j_call: TRBJ1-4; v_call: TRBV5-4; clone_size: -
cdr3_aa: CASSETGTAKNIQYF; j_call: TRBJ2-4; v_call: TRBV6-1; clone_size: once
cdr3_aa: CASSLGGTGELFF; j_call: TRBJ2-2; v_call: TRBV9; clone_size: -
cdr3_aa: CASSPAGLMNTEAFF; j_call: TRBJ1-1; v_call: TRBV18; clone_size: -
cdr3_aa: CASSSGGSNQPQHF; j_call: TRBJ1-5; v_call: TRBV5-1; clone_size: -
cdr3_aa: CASSIPGQGVSTEAFF; j_call: TRBJ1-1; v_call: TRBV19; clone_size: once
cdr3_aa: CASSISRVNQPQHF; j_call: TRBJ1-5; v_call: TRBV19; clone_size: -
cdr3_aa: CASSQGQGTHQPQHF; j_call: TRBJ1-5; v_call: TRBV14; clone_size: -
cdr3_aa: CASSTPSGRGEETQYF; j_call: TRBJ2-5; v_call: TRBV11-3; clone_size: -
cdr3_aa: CASSEHSNQPQHF; j_call: TRBJ1-5; v_call: TRBV6-1; clone_size: -
cdr3_aa: CASSLRTANNQPQHF; j_call: TRBJ1-5; v_call: TRBV5-6; clone_size: -
cdr3_aa: CASSLFQREIGGEQYF; j_call: TRBJ2-7; v_call: TRBV28; clone_size: -
cdr3_aa: CASSSVGTSGRIPLEQYF; j_call: TRBJ2-7; v_call: TRBV5-1; clone_size: once
cdr3_aa: CATSRVVSSNEKLFF; j_call: TRBJ1-4; v_call: TRBV15; clone_size: -
cdr3_aa: CASSLSRVGTEAFF; j_call: TRBJ1-1; v_call: TRBV7-3; clone_size: once
cdr3_aa: CASTPTSGTTLNEQFF; j_call: TRBJ2-1; v_call: TRBV5-1; clone_size: -
cdr3_aa: CASREGDNEQFF; j_call: TRBJ2-1; v_call: TRBV28; clone_size: -
cdr3_aa: CAIRGQGSSTDTQYF; j_call: TRBJ2-3; v_call: TRBV10-3; clone_size: -
cdr3_aa: CAWSVDSNTEAFF; j_call: TRBJ1-1; v_call: TRBV30; clone_size: once
cdr3_aa: CASSTMTGVHQPQHF; j_call: TRBJ1-5; v_call: TRBV27; clone_size: -
cdr3_aa: CASSPSITGELFF; j_call: TRBJ2-2; v_call: TRBV7-9; clone_size: -
cdr3_aa: CASSLGGLALNIQYF; j_call: TRBJ2-4; v_call: TRBV7-6; clone_size: -
cdr3_aa: CARGQGFPDTQYF; j_call: TRBJ2-3; v_call: TRBV30; clone_size: -
cdr3_aa: CASSLVQEETQYF; j_call: TRBJ2-5; v_call: TRBV5-1; clone_size: -
cdr3_aa: CASSFGVNEAFF; j_call: TRBJ1-1; v_call: TRBV28; clone_size: -
cdr3_aa: CASSTTGSSYEQYF; j_call: TRBJ2-7; v_call: TRBV28; clone_size: -
cdr3_aa: CASSSDRVGGQPQHF; j_call: TRBJ1-5; v_call: TRBV6-5; clone_size: -
cdr3_aa: CASSPYLGDIQYF; j_call: TRBJ2-4; v_call: TRBV18; clone_size: -
cdr3_aa: CASTRWGTGPYF; j_call: TRBJ2-7; v_call: TRBV6-1; clone_size: -
cdr3_aa: CASSYHRGISEEKLFF; j_call: TRBJ1-4; v_call: TRBV6-5; clone_size: -
cdr3_aa: CASSVGLLQETQYF; j_call: TRBJ2-5; v_call: TRBV9; clone_size: -
cdr3_aa: CATKGEGSYGYTF; j_call: TRBJ1-2; v_call: TRBV19; clone_size: -
cdr3_aa: CASSLPSPGAANTGELFF; j_call: TRBJ2-2; v_call: TRBV9; clone_size: -
cdr3_aa: CASSGGTSSHEQFF; j_call: TRBJ2-1; v_call: TRBV9; clone_size: -
cdr3_aa: CASSPMTGGETQYF; j_call: TRBJ2-5; v_call: TRBV18; clone_size: -
cdr3_aa: CASSSHPGLAGKYANTGELFF; j_call: TRBJ2-2; v_call: TRBV7-8; clone_size: -